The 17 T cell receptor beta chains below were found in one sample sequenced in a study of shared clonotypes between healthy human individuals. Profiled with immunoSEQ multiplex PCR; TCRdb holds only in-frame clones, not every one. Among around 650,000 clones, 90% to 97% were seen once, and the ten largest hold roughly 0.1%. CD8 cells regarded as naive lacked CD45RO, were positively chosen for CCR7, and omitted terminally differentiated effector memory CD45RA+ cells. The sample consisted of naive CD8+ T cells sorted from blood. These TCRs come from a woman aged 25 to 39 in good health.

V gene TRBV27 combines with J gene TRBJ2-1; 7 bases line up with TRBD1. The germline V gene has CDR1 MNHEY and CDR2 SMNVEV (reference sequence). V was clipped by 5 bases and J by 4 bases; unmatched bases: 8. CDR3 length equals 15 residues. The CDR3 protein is CASSHRDSPYNEQFF. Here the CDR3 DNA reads TGTGCCAGCAGTCACCGGGACAGCCCTTACAATGAGCAGTTCTTC.

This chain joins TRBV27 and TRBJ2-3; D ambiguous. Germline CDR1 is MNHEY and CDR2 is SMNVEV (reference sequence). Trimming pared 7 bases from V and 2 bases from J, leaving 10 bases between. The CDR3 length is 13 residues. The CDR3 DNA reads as TGTGCCAGCAAAGGCAGCAACACAGATACGCAGTATTTT. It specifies CASKGSNTDTQYF.

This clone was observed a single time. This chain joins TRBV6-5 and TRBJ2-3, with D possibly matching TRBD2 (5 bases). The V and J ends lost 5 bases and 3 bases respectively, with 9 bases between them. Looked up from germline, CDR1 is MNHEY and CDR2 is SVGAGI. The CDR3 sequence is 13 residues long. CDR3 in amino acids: CASSTTRTDTQYF. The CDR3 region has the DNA TGTGCCAGCAGTACAACTAGAACAGATACGCAGTATTTT.

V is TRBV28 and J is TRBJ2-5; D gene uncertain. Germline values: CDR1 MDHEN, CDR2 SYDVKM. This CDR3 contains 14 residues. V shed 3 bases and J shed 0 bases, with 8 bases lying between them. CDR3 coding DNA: TGTGCCAGCAGTTTGGCAGAGTACCAAGAGACCCAGTACTTC. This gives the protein CASSLAEYQETQYF.

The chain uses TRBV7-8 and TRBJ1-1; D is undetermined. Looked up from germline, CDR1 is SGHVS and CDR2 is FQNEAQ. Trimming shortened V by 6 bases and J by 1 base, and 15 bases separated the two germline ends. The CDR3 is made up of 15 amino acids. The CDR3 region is CASSLGWAGNTEAFF. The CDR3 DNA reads TGTGCCAGCAGTTTGGGGTGGGCGGGGAACACTGAAGCTTTCTTT.

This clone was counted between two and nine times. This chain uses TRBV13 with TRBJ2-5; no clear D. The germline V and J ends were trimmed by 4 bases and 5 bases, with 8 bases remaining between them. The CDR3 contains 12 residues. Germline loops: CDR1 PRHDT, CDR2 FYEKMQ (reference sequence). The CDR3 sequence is CASSYKPETQYF. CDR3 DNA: TGTGCCAGCAGCTACAAGCCGGAGACCCAGTACTTC.

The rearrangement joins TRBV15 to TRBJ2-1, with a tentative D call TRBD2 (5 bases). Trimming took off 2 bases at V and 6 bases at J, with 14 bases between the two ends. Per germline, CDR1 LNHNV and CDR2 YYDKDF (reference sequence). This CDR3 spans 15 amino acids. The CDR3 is CATSRTEADPNEQFF. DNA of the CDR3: TGTGCCACCAGCAGAACGGAGGCGGACCCCAATGAGCAGTTCTTC.

The CDR3 here is CASSLYSGDEQYF. The CDR3, as DNA: TGTGCCAGCAGCTTGTATTCGGGGGACGAGCAGTACTTC. The genes are TRBV7-2 and TRBJ2-7, with TRBD2 as a possible D gene (6 bases). V was pared by 3 bases and J by 5 bases, with 11 bases between. Germline CDR1 is SGHTA and CDR2 is FQGNSA. The CDR3 runs 13 residues. Full variable domain (rest looked up from reference TRBV7-2 and TRBJ2-7): GAGVSQSPSNKVTEKGKDVELRCDPISGHTALYWYRQSLGQGLEFLIYFQGNSAPDKSGLPSDRFSAERTGGSVSTLTIQRTQQEDSAVYLCASSLYSGDEQYFGPGTRLTVT.

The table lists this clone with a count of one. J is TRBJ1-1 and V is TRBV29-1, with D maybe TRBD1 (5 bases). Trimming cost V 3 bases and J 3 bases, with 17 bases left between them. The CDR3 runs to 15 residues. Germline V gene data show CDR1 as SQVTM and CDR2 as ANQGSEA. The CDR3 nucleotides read TGCAGCGTTGATTTGGGGGGATTGGGTTACACTGAAGCTTTCTTT. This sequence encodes CSVDLGGLGYTEAFF.

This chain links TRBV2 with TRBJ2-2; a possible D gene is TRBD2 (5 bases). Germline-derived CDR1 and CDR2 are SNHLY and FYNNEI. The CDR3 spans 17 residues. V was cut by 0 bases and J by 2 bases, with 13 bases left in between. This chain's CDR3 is CASSEALPGLNTGELFF. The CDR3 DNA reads TGTGCCAGCAGTGAAGCGCTTCCGGGGTTAAACACCGGGGAGCTGTTTTTT.

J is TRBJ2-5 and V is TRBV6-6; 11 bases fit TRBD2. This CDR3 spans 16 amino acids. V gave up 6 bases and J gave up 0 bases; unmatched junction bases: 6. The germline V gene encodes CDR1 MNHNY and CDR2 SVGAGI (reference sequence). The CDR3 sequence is CASSATSGRYQETQYF. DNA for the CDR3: TGTGCCAGCAGCGCAACTAGCGGGAGATACCAAGAGACCCAGTACTTC.

The CDR3 is CASSHDTGGTEAFF. DNA for the CDR3: TGTGCCAGCAGCCATGACACAGGGGGAACTGAAGCTTTCTTT. This sequence joins TRBV4-2 and TRBJ1-1, with 8 bases identical to TRBD1. Trimming cost V 3 bases and J 5 bases; bases outside gene matches: 5. CDR1 is LGHNA, CDR2 YNFKEQ, per germline. The CDR3 has 14 amino acids.

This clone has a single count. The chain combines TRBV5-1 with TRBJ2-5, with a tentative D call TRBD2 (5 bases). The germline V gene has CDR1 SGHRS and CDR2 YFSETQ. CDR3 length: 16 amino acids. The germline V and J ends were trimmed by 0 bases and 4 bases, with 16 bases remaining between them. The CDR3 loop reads CASSLGTLLFLETQYF. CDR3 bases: TGCGCCAGCAGCTTGGGGACTCTTTTATTCCTAGAGACCCAGTACTTC.

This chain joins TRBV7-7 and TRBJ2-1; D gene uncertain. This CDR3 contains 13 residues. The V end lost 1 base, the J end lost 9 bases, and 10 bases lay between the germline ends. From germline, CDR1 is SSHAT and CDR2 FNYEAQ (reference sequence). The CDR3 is CASSLDPKFEQFF. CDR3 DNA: TGTGCCAGCAGCTTAGACCCGAAGTTTGAGCAGTTCTTC.

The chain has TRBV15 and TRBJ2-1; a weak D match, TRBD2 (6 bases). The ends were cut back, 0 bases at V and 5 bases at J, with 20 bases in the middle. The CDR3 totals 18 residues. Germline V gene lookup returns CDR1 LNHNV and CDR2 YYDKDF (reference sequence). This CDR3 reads CATSRDARLASQHNEQFF. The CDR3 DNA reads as TGTGCCACCAGCAGAGATGCTCGGCTAGCGAGCCAACACAATGAGCAGTTCTTC.

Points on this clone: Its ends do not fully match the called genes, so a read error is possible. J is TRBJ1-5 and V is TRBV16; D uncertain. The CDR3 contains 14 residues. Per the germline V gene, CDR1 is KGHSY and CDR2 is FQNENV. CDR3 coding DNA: TGTGCCAGCAGCCAATCCGGTAGCAATCAGCCCCGGCATTTT. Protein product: CASSQSGSNQPRHF.

CDR3 in amino acids: CASSRKRLVSRTDTQYF. The CDR3 DNA reads TGTGCCAGCAGCCGCAAAAGACTAGTGTCCCGCACAGATACGCAGTATTTT. V and J are TRBV11-2 and TRBJ2-3, with TRBD2 as a possible D gene (6 bases). From germline, CDR1 is SGHAT and CDR2 FQNNGV. The CDR3 consists of 17 residues. With 5 bases removed from V and 1 base from J, the gap between germline ends came to 19 bases.